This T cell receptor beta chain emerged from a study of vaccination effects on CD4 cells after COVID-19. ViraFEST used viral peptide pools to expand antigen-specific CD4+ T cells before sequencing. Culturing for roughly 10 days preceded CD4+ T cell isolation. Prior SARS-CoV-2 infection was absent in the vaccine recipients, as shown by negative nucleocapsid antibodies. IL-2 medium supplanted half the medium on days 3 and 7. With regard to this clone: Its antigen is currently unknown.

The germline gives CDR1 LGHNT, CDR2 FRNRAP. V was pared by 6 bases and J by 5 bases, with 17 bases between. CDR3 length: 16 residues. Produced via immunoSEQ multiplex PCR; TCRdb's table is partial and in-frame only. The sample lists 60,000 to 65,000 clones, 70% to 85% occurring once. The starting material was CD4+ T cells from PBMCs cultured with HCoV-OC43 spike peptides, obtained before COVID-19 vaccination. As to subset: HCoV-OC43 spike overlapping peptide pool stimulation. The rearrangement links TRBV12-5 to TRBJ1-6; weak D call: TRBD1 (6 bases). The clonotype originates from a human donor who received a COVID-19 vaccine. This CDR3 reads CASGYLADRNNSPLHF. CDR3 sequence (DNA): TGTGCTAGTGGGTATTTAGCGGACAGAAATAATTCACCCCTCCACTTT. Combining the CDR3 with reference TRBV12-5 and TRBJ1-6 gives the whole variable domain DARVTQTPRHKVTEMGQEVTMRCQPILGHNTVFWYRQTMMQGLELLAYFRNRAPLDDSGMPKDRFSAEMPDATLATLKIQPSEPRDSAVYFCASGYLADRNNSPLHFGNGTRLTVT.